This T cell receptor (beta chain) was sequenced for a study of beta chain features in type 1 diabetes. About the research overall: The study examined around 99,000,000 sorted cells across all samples.

In the case of this clone: Its antigen remains unidentified.

Of the isolated RNA, all was reverse transcribed, and so the sequenced material was expressed TCRB transcripts. Profiled with immunoSEQ multiplex PCR; TCRdb holds only in-frame clones, not every one. The sample includes around 200,000 clones, less than 15% of them seen just once. With 5 bases removed from V and 2 bases from J, the gap between germline ends came to 10 bases. The CDR3 covers 14 residues. Germline-derived CDR1 and CDR2 are MDHEN and SYDVKM. Markers CD45RO/CCR7/CD25/CD127/CD95/CD27 served to sort CD4+ naive, central memory, regulatory and stem cell-like memory cells. Study-level results: Moderately but significantly shorter TCRB CDR3s were found in Type 1 diabetes patients in all four CD4+ subsets. In these data, an HLA type influence on TCRB rearrangement remained unresolved.

Material for sequencing was central memory CD4+ T cells from blood. This clonotype was obtained from a woman younger than 30 in good health. The V call is TRBV28, the J call TRBJ1-5, with D perhaps matching TRBD1 (5 bases). The CDR3 nucleotides read TGTGCCAGCAGTCTGGGGCAGCGCAATCAGCCCCAGCATTTT. This codes for CASSLGQRNQPQHF.